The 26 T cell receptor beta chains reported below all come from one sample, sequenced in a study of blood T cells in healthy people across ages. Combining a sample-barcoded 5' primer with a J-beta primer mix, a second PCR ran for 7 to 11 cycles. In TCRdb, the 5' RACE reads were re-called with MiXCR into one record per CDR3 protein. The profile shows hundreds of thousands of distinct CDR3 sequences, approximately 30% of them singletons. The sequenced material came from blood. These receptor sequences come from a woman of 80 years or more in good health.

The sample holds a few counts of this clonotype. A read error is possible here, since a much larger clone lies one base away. The CDR3 is CASRESPGDYGYTF. The CDR3 bases are TGTGCCAGCAGGGAATCACCAGGGGATTATGGCTACACCTTC. V and J are TRBV6-1 and TRBJ1-2; D might be TRBD1 (6 bases). CDR1 and CDR2 from the germline V gene are MNHNS and SASEGT. Trimming stripped 6 bases from V and 5 bases from J, with 16 bases between. This CDR3 is 14 amino acids long.

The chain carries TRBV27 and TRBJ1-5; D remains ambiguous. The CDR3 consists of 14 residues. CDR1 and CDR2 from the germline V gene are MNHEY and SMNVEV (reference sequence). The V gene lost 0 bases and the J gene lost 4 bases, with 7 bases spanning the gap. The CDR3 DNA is TGTGCCAGCAGTTTATCTGACGTTAATCAGCCCCAGCATTTT. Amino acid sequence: CASSLSDVNQPQHF.

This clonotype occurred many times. In DNA, the CDR3 is TGCAGTGCTAGAGGTGGGGGGAGCGATTGGGACAATGAGCAGTTCTTC. This codes for CSARGGGSDWDNEQFF. The chain combines TRBV20-1 with TRBJ2-1; possibly TRBD2 for D (6 bases). This CDR3 is 16 amino acids long. V gave up 1 base and J gave up 5 bases, with 18 bases separating them. CDR1 and CDR2 from the germline V gene are DFQATT and SNEGSKA (reference sequence).

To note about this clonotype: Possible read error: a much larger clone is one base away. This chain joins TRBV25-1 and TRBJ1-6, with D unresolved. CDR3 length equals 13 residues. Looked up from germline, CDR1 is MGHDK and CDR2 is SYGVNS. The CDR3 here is CVSHGSLNSPLHF. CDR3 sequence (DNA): TGTGTCAGCCATGGTAGTCTGAATTCACCCCTCCACTTT.

The CDR3 DNA is TGTGCCAGCAATGGGGACACGGCTTTCTTT. Amino acid sequence: CASNGDTAFF. J is TRBJ1-1 and V is TRBV7-9, with D maybe TRBD1 (6 bases). V dropped 7 bases and J dropped 11 bases, with 11 bases sitting between them. The CDR3 runs to 10 residues. Germline lookup yields CDR1 SEHNR and CDR2 FQNEAQ (reference sequence). Full variable domain (missing parts from reference TRBV7-9 and TRBJ1-1): DTGVSQNPRHKITKRGQNVTFRCDPISEHNRLYWYRQTLGQGPEFLTYFQNEAQLEKSRLLSDRFSAERPKGSFSTLEIQRTEQGDSAMYLCASNGDTAFFGQGTRLTVV.

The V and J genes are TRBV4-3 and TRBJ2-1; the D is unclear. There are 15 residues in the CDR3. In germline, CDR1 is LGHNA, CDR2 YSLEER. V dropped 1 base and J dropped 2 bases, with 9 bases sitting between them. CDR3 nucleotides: TGCGCCAGCAGCCAAGGTGGGTCGGCCTACAATGAGCAGTTCTTC. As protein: CASSQGGSAYNEQFF.

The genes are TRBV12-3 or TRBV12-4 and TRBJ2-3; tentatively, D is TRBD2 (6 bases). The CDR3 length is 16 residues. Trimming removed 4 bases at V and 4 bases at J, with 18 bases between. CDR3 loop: CASSSLSRLVADTQYF. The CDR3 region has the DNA TGTGCCAGCAGTTCTCTGAGTAGACTAGTCGCAGATACGCAGTATTTT.

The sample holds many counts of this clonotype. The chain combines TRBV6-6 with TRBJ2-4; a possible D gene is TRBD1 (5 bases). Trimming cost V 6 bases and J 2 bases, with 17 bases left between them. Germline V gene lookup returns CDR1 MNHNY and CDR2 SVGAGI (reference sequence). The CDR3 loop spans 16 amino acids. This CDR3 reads CASSRDRSVTKNIQYF. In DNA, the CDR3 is TGTGCCAGCAGCCGCGACAGAAGTGTGACCAAAAACATTCAGTACTTC.

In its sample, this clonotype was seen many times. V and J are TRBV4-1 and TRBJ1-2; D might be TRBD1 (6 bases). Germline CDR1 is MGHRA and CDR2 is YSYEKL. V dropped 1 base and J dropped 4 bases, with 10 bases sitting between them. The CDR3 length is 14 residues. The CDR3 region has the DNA TGCGCCAGCAGCCAAGGTTCGGGGGCCTATGGCTACACCTTC. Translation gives CASSQGSGAYGYTF.

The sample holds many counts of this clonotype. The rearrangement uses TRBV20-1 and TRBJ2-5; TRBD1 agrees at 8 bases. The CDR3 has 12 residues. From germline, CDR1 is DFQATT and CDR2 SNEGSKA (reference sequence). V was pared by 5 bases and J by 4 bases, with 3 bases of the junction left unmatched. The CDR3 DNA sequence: TGCAGTGCTTTACAGGGGGGAGAGACCCAGTACTTC. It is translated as CSALQGGETQYF.

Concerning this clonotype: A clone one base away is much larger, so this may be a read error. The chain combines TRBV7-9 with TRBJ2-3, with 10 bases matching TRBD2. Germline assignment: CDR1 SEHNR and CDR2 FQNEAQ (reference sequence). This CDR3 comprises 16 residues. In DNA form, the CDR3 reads TGTACCAGCAGCTTATCGGCTAGCGGGGGAGCAGATACGCAGTATTTT. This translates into CTSSLSASGGADTQYF.

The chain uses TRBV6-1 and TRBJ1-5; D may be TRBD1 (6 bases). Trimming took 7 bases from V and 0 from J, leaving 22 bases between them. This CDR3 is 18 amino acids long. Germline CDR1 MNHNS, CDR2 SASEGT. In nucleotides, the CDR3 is TGTGCCAGCAAGTCCCCAGGGGCCCCGGAGTATAGCAATCAGCCCCAGCATTTT. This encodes CASKSPGAPEYSNQPQHF.

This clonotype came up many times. The CDR3 is CAWAGAYEQYF. The CDR3, as DNA: TGTGCCTGGGCTGGTGCCTACGAGCAGTACTTC. This chain uses TRBV30 with TRBJ2-7, with no clear D. The germline V and J ends were trimmed by 5 bases and 2 bases, with 7 bases remaining between them. Germline V gene sequence: CDR1 GTSNPN, CDR2 SVGIG (reference sequence). CDR3 length equals 11 residues. The whole variable domain, remainder taken from reference TRBV30 and TRBJ2-7, is SQTIHQWPATLVQPVGSPLSLECTVEGTSNPNLYWYRQAAGRGLQLLFYSVGIGQISSEVPQNLSASRPQDRQFILSSKKLLLSDSGFYLCAWAGAYEQYFGPGTRLTVT.

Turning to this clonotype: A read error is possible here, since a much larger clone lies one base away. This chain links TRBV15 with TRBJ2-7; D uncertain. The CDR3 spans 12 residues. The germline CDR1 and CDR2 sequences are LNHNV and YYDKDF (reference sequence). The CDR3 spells CTTSRDFYEQYF. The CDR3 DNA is TGTACCACCAGCAGAGATTTCTACGAGCAGTACTTC.

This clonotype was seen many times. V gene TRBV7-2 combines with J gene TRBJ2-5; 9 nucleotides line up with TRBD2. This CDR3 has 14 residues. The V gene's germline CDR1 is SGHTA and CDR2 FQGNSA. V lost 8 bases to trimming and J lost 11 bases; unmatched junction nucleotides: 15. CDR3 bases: TGTGCCAGCTCTCAGGGAGGCGGGGGGGCCCAACAGTACTTC. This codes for CASSQGGGGAQQYF. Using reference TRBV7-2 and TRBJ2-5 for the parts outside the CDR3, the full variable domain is GAGVSQSPSNKVTEKGKDVELRCDPISGHTALYWYRQSLGQGLEFLIYFQGNSAPDKSGLPSDRFSAERTGGSVSTLTIQRTQQEDSAVYLCASSQGGGGAQQYFGPGTRLLVL.

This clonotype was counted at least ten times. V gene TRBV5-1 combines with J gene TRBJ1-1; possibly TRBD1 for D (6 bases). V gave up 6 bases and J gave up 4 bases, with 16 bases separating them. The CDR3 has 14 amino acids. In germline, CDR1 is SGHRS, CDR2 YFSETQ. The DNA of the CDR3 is TGCGCCAGCAAACCCTCGGGGGCGTTCACTGAAGCTTTCTTT. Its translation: CASKPSGAFTEAFF.

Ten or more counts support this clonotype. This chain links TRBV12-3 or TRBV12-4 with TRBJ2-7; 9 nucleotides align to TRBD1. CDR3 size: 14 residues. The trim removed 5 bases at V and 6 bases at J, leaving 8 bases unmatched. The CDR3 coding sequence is TGTGCCAGCAGTGCTAGGGGACAGGGTTCCGAGCAGTACTTC. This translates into CASSARGQGSEQYF.

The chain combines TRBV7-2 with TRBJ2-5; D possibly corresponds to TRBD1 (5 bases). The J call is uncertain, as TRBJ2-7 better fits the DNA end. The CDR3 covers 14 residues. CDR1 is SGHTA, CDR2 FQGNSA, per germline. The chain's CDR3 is CASSSGRASYEQYF. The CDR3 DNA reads TGTGCCAGCAGCTCGGGCAGGGCATCGTACGAGCAGTACTTC.

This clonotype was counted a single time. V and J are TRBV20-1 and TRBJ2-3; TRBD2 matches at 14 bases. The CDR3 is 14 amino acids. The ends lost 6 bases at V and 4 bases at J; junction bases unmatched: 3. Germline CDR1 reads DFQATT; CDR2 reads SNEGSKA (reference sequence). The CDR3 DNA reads TGCAGTGCCAGACTAGCGGGAGGGCCAGATACGCAGTATTTT. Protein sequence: CSARLAGGPDTQYF.

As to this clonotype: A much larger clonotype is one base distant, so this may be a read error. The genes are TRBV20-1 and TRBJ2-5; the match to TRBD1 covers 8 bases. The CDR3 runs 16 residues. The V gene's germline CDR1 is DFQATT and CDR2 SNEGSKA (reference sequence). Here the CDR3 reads CSTRDPRTGKSETQYF. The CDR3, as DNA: TGCAGTACTAGAGATCCCAGGACAGGGAAAAGCGAGACCCAGTACTTC.

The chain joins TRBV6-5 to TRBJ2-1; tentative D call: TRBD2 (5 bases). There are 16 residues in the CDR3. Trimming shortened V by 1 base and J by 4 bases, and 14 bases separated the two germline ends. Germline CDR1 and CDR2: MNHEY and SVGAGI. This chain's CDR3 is CASSYLRVSGYNEQFF. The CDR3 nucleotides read TGTGCCAGCAGTTACTTGCGGGTTTCAGGTTACAATGAGCAGTTCTTC.

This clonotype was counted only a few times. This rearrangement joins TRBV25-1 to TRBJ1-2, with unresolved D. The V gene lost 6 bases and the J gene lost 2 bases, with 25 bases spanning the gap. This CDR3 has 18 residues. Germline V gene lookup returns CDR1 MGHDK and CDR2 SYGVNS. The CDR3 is CASRDTFSDARENYGYTF. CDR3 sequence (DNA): TGTGCCAGCAGAGACACTTTTTCTGACGCAAGGGAGAACTATGGCTACACCTTC.

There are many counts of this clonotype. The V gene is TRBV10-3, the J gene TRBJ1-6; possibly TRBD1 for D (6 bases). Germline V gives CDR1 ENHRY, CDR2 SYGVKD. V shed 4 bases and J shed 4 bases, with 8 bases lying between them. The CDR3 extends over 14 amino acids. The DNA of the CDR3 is TGTGCCATCAGTGGGACAGCGTATAATTCACCCCTCCACTTT. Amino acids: CAISGTAYNSPLHF.

The DNA for the CDR3 is TGCGCCAGCCTCGAGGTAACCAAAAACATTCAGTACTTC. Translation gives CASLEVTKNIQYF. The rearrangement uses TRBV5-1 and TRBJ2-4; D unresolved. The CDR3 totals 13 residues. Germline CDR1 SGHRS, CDR2 YFSETQ. V was trimmed by 7 bases and J by 2 bases, leaving 10 bases between them.

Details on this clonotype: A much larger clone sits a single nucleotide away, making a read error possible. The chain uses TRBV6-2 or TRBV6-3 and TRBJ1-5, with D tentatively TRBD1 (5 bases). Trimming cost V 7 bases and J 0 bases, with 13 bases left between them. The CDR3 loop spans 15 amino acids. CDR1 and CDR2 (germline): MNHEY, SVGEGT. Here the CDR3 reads CASTNKGFSNQPQHF. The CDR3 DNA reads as TGTGCCAGCACCAATAAGGGGTTTAGCAATCAGCCCCAGCATTTT.

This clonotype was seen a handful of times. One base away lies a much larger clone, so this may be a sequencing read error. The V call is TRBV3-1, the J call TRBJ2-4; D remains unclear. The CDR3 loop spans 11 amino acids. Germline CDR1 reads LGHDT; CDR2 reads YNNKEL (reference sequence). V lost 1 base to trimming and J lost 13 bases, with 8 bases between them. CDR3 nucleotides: TGTGCCAGCAGCCAAGGCAACCAGCAGTACTTC. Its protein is CASSQGNQQYF.